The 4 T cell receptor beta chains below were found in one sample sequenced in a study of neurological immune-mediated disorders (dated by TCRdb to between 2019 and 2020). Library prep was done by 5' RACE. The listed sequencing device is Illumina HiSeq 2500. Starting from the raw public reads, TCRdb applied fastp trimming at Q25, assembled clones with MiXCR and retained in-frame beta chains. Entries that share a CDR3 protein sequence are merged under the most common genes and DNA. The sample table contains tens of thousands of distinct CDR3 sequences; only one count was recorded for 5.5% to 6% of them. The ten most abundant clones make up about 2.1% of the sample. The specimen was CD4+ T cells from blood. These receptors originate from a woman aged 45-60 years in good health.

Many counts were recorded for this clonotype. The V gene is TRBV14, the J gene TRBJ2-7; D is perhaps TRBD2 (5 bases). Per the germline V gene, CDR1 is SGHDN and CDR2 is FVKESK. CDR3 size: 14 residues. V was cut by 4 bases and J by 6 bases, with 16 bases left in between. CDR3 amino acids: CASSRKNLGGEQYF. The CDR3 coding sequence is TGTGCCAGCAGCCGGAAAAACTTAGGAGGCGAGCAGTACTTC.

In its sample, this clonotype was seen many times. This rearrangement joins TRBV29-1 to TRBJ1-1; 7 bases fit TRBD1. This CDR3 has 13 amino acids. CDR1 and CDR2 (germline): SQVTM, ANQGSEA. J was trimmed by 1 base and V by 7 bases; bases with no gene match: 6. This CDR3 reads CSAHRQGNTEAFF. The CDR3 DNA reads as TGCAGCGCACACAGACAGGGGAACACTGAAGCTTTCTTT.

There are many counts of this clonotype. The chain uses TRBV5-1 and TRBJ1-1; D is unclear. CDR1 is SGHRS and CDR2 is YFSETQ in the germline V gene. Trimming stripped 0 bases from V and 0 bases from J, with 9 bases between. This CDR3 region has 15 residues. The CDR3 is CASSLDPTVNTEAFF. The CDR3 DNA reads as TGCGCCAGCAGCTTGGACCCGACGGTGAACACTGAAGCTTTCTTT.

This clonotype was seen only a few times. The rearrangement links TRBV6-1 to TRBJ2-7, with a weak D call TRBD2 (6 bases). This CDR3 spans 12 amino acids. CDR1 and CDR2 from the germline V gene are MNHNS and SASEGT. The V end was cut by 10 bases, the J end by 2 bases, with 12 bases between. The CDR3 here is CATSGQTYEQYF. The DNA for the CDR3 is TGTGCCACGAGCGGGCAAACCTACGAGCAGTACTTC.